The TCR beta chain under discussion was sequenced for a study of blood T cell repertoires in COVID-19. This clone was seen only once. In the authors' methods: Researchers report that nucleated cell counts were estimated from reference gene primer amplification. Repertoires were generated with immunoSEQ multiplex PCR, while TCRdb's copy carries only in-frame clones and drops some. The V and J calls and the clone size are those of that table, but D and trimming were determined from the DNA. Counted here are fewer than 8,500 clones, over 75% occurring once; the ten biggest clones make up about 4.5%. Unmatched junction bases numbered 6, after V lost 6 bases and J lost 7 bases. The CDR3 length is 14 residues. CDR1 is MGHRA, CDR2 YSYEKL, per germline.

Sequenced sample: peripheral blood. This TCR derives from a man of 80 years or more with active COVID-19. J is TRBJ1-4 and V is TRBV4-1; 9 positions agree with TRBD1. The CDR3, as DNA: TGCGCCAGCAGTCTCGGGACAGGGAGTGAAAAACTGTTTTTT. It encodes CASSLGTGSEKLFF.